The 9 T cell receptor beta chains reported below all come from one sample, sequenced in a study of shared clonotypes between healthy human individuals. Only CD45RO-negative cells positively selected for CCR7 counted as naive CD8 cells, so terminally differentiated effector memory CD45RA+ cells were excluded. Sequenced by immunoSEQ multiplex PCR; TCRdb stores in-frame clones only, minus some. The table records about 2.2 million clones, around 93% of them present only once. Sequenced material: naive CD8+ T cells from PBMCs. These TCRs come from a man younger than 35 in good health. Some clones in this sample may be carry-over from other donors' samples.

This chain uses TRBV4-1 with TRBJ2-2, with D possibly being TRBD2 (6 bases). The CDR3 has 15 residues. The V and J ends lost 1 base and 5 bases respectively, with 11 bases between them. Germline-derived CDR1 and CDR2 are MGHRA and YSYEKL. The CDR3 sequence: CASSQVEGMTGELFF. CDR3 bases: TGCGCCAGCAGCCAAGTGGAGGGAATGACCGGGGAGCTGTTTTTT.

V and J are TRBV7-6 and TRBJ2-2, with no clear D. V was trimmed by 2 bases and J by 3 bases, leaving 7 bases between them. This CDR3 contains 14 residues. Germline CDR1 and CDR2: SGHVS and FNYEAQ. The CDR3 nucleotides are TGTGCCAGCAGCTTATCTGGATACACCGGGGAGCTGTTTTTT. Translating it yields CASSLSGYTGELFF.

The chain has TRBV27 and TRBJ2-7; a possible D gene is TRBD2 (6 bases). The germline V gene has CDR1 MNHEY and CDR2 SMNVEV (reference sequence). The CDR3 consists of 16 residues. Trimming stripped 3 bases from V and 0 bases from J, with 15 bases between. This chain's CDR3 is CASSFSGAMSSYEQYF. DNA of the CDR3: TGTGCCAGCAGTTTTAGCGGAGCCATGAGCTCCTACGAGCAGTACTTC.

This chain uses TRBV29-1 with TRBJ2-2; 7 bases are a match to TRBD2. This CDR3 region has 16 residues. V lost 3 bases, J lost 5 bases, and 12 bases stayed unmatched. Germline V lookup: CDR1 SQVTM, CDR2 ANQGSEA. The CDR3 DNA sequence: TGCAGCGTTGAGGGGTTCGGGCAGGGAGGGACCGGGGAGCTGTTTTTT. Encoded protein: CSVEGFGQGGTGELFF.

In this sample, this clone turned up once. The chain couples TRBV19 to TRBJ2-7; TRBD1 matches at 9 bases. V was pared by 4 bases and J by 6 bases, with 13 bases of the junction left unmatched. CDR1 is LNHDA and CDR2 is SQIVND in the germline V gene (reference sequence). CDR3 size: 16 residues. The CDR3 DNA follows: TGTGCCAGTAGTAAACGTCCGGGACAGGGAGTATCCGAGCAGTACTTC. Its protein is CASSKRPGQGVSEQYF.

The CDR3 spells CASSLRMVTMEPQHF. Written as DNA, the CDR3 is TGTGCCAGCAGTTTACGTATGGTCACAATGGAGCCCCAGCATTTT. The chain links TRBV27 to TRBJ1-5, with D hard to call. Germline CDR1 is MNHEY and CDR2 is SMNVEV (reference sequence). Between the trimmed V and J ends, which lost 2 bases and 8 bases, there was a span of 16 bases. CDR3 length equals 15 residues.

CDR3 sequence: CASRQYRGLNTEAFF. In nucleotides, the CDR3 is TGTGCCAGCAGGCAATACCGGGGCCTGAACACTGAAGCTTTCTTT. This chain uses TRBV28 with TRBJ1-1; D may be TRBD1 (5 bases). Germline assignment: CDR1 MDHEN and CDR2 SYDVKM. The ends were cut back, 6 bases at V and 0 bases at J, with 14 bases in the middle. The CDR3 spans 15 residues.

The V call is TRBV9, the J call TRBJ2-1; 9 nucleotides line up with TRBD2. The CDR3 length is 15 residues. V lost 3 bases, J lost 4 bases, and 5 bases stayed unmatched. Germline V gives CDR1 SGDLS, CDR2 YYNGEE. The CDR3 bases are TGTGCCAGCAGCGCCAGCGGGAGGAAGTACAATGAGCAGTTCTTC. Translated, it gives CASSASGRKYNEQFF.

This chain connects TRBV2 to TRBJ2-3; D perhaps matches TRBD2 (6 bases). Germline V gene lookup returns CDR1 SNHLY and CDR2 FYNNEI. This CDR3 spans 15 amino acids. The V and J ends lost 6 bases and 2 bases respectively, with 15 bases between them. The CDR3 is CASRVGRSNTDTQYF. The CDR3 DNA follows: TGTGCCAGCAGGGTCGGGAGAAGTAACACAGATACGCAGTATTTT.